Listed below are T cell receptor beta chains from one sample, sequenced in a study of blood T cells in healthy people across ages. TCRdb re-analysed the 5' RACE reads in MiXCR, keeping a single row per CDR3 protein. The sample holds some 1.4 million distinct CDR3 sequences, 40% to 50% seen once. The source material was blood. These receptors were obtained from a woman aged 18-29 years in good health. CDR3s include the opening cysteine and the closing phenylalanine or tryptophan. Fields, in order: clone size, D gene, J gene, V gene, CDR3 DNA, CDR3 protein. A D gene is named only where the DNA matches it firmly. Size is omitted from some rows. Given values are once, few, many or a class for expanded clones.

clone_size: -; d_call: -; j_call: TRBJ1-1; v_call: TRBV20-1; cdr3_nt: TGCAGTGCTAGGGGGCAGGGAGAAGCTTTCTTT; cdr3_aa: CSARGQGEAFF
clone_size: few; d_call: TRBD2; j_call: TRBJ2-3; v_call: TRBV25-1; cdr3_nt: TGTGCCAGCAGTAATATAGCGGGAGGCACAGATACGCAGTATTTT; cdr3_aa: CASSNIAGGTDTQYF
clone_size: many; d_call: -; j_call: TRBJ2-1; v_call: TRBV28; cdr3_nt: TGTGCCAGCAGTTTGGGGACGAATGAGCAGTTCTTC; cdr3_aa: CASSLGTNEQFF
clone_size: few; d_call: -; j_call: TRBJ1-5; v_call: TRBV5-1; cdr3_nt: TGCGCCAGCAGCTTGGAGGTGAATAGCAATCAGCCCCAGCATTTT; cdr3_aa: CASSLEVNSNQPQHF
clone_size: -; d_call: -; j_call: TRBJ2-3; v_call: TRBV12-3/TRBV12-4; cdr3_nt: TGTACCAGCAGTTTAAGGGGGGCGGAGACAGATACGCAGTATTTT; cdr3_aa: CTSSLRGAETDTQYF
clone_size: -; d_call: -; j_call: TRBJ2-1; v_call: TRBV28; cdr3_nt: TGTGCCAGCAGGCCCAGTTTGGGACTCAATGAGCAGTTCTTC; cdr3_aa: CASRPSLGLNEQFF
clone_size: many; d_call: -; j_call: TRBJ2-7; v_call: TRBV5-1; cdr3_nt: TGTGCCAGCAGTTTTCGGGGCGGGGACTACGAGCAGTACTTC; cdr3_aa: CASSFRGGDYEQYF
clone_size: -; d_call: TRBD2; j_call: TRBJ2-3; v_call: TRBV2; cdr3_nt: TGTGCCAGCAGTGAAGCGCTTGGGGGGGGGAGCACAGATACGCAGTATTTT; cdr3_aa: CASSEALGGGSTDTQYF
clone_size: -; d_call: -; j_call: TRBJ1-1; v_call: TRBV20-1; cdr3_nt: TGCAGTGCCAGTGACAGCACTAACACTGAAGCTTTCTTT; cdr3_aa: CSASDSTNTEAFF
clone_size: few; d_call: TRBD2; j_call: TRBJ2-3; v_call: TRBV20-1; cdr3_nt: TGCAGTGCTCCCTGGACTAGCGGGAGTAGGGATACGCAGTATTTT; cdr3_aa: CSAPWTSGSRDTQYF
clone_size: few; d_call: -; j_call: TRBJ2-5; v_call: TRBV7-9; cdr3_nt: TGTGCCAGCAGCTCCCCGGACCAGGAGGAGACCCAGTACTTC; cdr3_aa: CASSSPDQEETQYF
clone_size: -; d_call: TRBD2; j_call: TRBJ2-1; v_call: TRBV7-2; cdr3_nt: TGTGCCAGCAACCGACCAAGGAATCCCGGGACTAGCGGCTACAATGAGCAGTTCTTC; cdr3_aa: CASNRPRNPGTSGYNEQFF
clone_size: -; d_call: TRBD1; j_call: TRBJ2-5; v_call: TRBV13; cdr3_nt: TGTGCCAGCAGCCCCCATGGCAGGGGGCCGGAGACCCCGTACTTC; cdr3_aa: CASSPHGRGPETPYF
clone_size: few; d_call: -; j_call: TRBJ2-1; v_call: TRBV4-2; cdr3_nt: TGTGCCAGCAGCCAAGAACTTGGCGGCCTCTACAATGAGCAGTTCTTC; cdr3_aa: CASSQELGGLYNEQFF
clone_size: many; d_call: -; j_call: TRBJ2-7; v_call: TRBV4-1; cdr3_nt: TGCGCCAGCAGCCAACGACAGGTTTCGGAGGGCTACGAGCAGTACTTC; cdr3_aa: CASSQRQVSEGYEQYF
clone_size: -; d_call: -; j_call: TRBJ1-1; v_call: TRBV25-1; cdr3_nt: TGTGCCAGCAGTGAATATAGTTCAGGGACCACGAGAGCTTTCTTT; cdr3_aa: CASSEYSSGTTRAFF
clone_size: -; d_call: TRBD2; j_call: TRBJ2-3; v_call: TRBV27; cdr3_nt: TGTGCCAGCAGTTCGCAAACTAGCGGCCGCACAGATACGCAGTATTTT; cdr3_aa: CASSSQTSGRTDTQYF
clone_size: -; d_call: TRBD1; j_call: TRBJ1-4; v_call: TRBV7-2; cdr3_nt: TGTGCCAGCAGCTTTGTACGGGGACAGGGATATGAAAAACTGTTTTTT; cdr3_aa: CASSFVRGQGYEKLFF
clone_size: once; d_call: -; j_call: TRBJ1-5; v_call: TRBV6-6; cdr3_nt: TGTGCCAGCAGTTACTCAAAACCCCTGGTGCAGGATCAGCCCCAGCATTTT; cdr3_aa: CASSYSKPLVQDQPQHF
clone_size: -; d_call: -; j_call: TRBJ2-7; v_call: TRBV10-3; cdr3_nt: TGTGCCATCAGTGAGACCGGACAGTCCGAGCAGTACTTC; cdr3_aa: CAISETGQSEQYF
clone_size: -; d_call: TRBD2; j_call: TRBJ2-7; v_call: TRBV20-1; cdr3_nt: TGCAGTGCTAGAGGGCAAGCGGGAGAAAACTACGAGCAGTACTTC; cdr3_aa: CSARGQAGENYEQYF
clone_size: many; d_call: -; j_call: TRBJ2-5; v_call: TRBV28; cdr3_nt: TGTGCCAGCAGTTTCCTAGGAACAGGGTTCCAAGAGACCCAGTACTTC; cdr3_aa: CASSFLGTGFQETQYF
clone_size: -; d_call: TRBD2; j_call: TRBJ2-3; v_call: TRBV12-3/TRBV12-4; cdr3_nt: TGTGCCAGCCGATGGGGAGCGGGGGGGGTCACAGATACGCAGTATTTT; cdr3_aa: CASRWGAGGVTDTQYF
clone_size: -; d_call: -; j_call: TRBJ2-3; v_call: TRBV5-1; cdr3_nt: TGCGCCAGCAACTTGGGGGTGGGGCGACCCACAGATACGCAGTATTTT; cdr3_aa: CASNLGVGRPTDTQYF
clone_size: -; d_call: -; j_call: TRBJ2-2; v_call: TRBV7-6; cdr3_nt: TGTGCCACCGGAGCGAATACGAACACCGGGGAGCTGTTTTTT; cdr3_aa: CATGANTNTGELFF
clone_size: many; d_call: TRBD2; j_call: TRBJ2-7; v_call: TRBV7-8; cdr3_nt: TGTGCCAGCAGCTTAGGGGTTGCTAGCGGGAGATGGTTCTCCTACGAGCAGTACTTC; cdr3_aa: CASSLGVASGRWFSYEQYF
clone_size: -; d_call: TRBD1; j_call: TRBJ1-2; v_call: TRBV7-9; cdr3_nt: TGTGCCAGCAGCCGCGATGGTACAGGGGGAGGCTACACCTTC; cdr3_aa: CASSRDGTGGGYTF
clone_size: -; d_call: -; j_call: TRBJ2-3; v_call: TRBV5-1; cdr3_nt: TGCGCCAGCAACCCCGGGCGGGACAATATCTTCGATACGCAGTATTTT; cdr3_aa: CASNPGRDNIFDTQYF
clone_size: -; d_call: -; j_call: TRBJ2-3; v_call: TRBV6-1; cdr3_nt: TGTGCCAGCAGTGAAGAGGTAGGGGGAGGTCGTACGCAGTATTTT; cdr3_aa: CASSEEVGGGRTQYF
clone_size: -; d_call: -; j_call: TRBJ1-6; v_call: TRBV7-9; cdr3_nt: TGTGCCAGCAGCTTGGCCTCACCCCTCCACTTT; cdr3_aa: CASSLASPLHF
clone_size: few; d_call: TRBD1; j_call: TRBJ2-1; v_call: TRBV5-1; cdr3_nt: TGCGCCAGCAGCATGGGACAGAGCTACAATGAGCAGTTCTTC; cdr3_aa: CASSMGQSYNEQFF